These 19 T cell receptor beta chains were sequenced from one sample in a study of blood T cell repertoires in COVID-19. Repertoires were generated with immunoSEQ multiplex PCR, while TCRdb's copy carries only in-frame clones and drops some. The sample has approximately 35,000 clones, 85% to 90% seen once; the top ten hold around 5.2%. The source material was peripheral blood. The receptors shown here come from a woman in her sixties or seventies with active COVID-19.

CDR3 residues: CASNSRDEQFF. The CDR3 nucleotides read TGTGCCAGCAATAGCCGGGATGAGCAGTTCTTC. The chain carries TRBV2 and TRBJ2-1; no reliable D call. The V end was cut by 7 bases, the J end by 8 bases, with 9 bases between. Per germline, CDR1 SNHLY and CDR2 FYNNEI. The CDR3 is 11 amino acids.

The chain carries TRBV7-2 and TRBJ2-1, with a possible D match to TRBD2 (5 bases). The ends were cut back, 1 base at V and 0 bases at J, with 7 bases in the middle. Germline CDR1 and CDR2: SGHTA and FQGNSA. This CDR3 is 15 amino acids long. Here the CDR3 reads CASSLEGSSYNEQFF. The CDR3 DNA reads TGTGCCAGCAGCTTAGAAGGGAGCTCCTACAATGAGCAGTTCTTC. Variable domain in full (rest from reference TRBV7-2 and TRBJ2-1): GAGVSQSPSNKVTEKGKDVELRCDPISGHTALYWYRQSLGQGLEFLIYFQGNSAPDKSGLPSDRFSAERTGGSVSTLTIQRTQQEDSAVYLCASSLEGSSYNEQFFGPGTRLTVL.

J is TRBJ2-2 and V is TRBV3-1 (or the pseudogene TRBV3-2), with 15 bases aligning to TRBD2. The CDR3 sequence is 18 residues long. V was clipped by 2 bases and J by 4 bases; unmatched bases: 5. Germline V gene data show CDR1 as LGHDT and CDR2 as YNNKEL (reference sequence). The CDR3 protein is CASSQRGLAGGSTGELFF. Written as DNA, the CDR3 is TGTGCCAGCAGCCAACGGGGACTAGCGGGGGGAAGCACCGGGGAGCTGTTTTTT.

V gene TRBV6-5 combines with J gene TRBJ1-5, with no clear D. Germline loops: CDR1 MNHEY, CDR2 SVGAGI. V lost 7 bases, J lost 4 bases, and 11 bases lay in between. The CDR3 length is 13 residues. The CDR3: CASMGSRNQPQHF. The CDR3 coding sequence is TGTGCCAGCATGGGTTCGAGGAATCAGCCCCAGCATTTT.

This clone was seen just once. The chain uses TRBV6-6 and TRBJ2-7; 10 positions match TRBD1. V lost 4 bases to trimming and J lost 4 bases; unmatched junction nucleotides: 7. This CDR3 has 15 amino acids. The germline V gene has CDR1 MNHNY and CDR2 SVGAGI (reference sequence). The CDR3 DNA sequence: TGTGCCAGCAGTTCCACCGGGACAGGGGATTACGAGCAGTACTTC. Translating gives CASSSTGTGDYEQYF.

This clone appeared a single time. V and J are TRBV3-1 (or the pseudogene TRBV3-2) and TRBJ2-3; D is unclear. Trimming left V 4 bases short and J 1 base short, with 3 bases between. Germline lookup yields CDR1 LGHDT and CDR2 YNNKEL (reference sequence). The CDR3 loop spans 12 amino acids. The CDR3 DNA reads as TGTGCCAGCAGCCCAGGCACAGATACGCAGTATTTT. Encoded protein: CASSPGTDTQYF.

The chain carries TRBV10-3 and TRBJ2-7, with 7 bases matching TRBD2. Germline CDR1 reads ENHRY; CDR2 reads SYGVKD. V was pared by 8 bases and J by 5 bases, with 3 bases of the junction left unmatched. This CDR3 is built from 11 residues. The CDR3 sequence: CAIGGGDEQYF. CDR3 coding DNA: TGTGCCATCGGGGGAGGGGACGAGCAGTACTTC.

DNA of the CDR3: TGCAGCGTTGAAGTACTCACAGATACGCAGTATTTT. Encoded protein: CSVEVLTDTQYF. The chain combines TRBV29-1 with TRBJ2-3; D gene ambiguous. CDR1 and CDR2 (germline): SQVTM, ANQGSEA. V lost 1 base and J lost 2, with 4 bases in between. This CDR3 has 12 residues.

In DNA form, the CDR3 reads TGTGCCAGCAGCAGCGGACTAGCGGGGGGAGCAGATACGCAGTATTTT. This gives the protein CASSSGLAGGADTQYF. The chain employs TRBV7-9 and TRBJ2-3, with TRBD2 matching over 14 bases. The germline V gene has CDR1 SEHNR and CDR2 FQNEAQ (reference sequence). The V gene end was trimmed by 5 bases and the J gene end by 4 bases; junction bases not matched to a gene: 5. CDR3 length: 16 amino acids.

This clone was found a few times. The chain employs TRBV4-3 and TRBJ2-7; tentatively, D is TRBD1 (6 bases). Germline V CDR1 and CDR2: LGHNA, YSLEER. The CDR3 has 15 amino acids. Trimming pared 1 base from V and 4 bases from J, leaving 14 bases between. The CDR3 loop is CASSQVVAGAYEQYF. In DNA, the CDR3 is TGCGCCAGCAGCCAAGTCGTGGCAGGGGCATACGAGCAGTACTTC.

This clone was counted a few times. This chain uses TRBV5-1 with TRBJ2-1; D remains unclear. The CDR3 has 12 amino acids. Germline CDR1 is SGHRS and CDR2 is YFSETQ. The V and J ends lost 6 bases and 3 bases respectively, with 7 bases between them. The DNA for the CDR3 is TGCGCCAGCATGAACAGCTACAATGAGCAGTTCTTC. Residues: CASMNSYNEQFF.

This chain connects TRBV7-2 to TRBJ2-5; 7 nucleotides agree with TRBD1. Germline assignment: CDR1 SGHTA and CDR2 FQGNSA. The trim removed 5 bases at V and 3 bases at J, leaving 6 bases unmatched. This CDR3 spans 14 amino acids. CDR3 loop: CASSTGTVKETQYF. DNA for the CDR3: TGTGCCAGCAGCACAGGGACAGTTAAAGAGACCCAGTACTTC. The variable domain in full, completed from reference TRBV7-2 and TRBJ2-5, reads GAGVSQSPSNKVTEKGKDVELRCDPISGHTALYWYRQSLGQGLEFLIYFQGNSAPDKSGLPSDRFSAERTGGSVSTLTIQRTQQEDSAVYLCASSTGTVKETQYFGPGTRLLVL.

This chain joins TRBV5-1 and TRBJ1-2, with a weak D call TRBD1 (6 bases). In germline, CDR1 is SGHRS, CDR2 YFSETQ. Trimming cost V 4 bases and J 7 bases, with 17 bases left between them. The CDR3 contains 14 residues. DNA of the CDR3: TGCGCCAGCAGCCCAAGACAGGACACTACTGGCTACACCTTC. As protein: CASSPRQDTTGYTF. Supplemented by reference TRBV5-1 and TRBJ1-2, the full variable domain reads KAGVTQTPRYLIKTRGQQVTLSCSPISGHRSVSWYQQTPGQGLQFLFEYFSETQRNKGNFPGRFSGRQFSNSRSEMNVSTLELGDSALYLCASSPRQDTTGYTFGSGTRLTVV.

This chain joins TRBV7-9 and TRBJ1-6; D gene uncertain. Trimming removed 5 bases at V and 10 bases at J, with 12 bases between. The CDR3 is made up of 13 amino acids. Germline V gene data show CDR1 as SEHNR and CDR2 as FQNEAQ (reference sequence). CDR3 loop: CASSDREGSPLHF. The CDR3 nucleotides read TGTGCCAGCAGCGACCGGGAAGGATCACCCCTCCACTTT.

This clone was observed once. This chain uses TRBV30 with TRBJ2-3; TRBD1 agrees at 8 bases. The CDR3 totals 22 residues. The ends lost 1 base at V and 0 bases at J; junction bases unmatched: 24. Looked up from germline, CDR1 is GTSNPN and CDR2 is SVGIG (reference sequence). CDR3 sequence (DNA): TGTGCCTGGAGTGACCCGAGGCTGTACAGGGGGGTGGGGGAGCCTAGCACAGATACGCAGTATTTT. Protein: CAWSDPRLYRGVGEPSTDTQYF.

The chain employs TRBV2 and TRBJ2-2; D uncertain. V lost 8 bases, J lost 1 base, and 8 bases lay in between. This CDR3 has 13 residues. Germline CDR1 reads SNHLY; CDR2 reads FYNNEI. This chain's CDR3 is CASRGENTGELFF. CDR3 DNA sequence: TGTGCCAGCCGCGGAGAGAACACCGGGGAGCTGTTTTTT.

The CDR3 here is CASSQGGNEQFF. Written as DNA, the CDR3 is TGTGCCAGTAGCCAGGGAGGGAATGAGCAGTTCTTC. The rearrangement uses TRBV19 and TRBJ2-1; 7 bases match TRBD2. The junction had 3 bases not matched to a gene; V was cut back by 6 bases and J by 7 bases. The CDR3 is made up of 12 amino acids. The V gene's germline CDR1 is LNHDA and CDR2 SQIVND (reference sequence).

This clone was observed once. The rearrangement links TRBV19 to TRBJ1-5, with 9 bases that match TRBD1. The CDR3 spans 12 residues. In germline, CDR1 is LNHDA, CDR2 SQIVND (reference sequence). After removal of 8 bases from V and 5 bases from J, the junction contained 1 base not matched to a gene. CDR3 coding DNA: TGTGCCAGTCGACAGGGGGATCAGCCCCAGCATTTT. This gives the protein CASRQGDQPQHF.

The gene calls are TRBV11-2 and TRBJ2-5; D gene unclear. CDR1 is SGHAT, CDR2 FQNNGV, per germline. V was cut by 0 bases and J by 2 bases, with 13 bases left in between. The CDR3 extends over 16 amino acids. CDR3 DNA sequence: TGTGCCAGCAGCTTAGATAAGTACGACTTGCAAGAGACCCAGTACTTC. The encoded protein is CASSLDKYDLQETQYF.